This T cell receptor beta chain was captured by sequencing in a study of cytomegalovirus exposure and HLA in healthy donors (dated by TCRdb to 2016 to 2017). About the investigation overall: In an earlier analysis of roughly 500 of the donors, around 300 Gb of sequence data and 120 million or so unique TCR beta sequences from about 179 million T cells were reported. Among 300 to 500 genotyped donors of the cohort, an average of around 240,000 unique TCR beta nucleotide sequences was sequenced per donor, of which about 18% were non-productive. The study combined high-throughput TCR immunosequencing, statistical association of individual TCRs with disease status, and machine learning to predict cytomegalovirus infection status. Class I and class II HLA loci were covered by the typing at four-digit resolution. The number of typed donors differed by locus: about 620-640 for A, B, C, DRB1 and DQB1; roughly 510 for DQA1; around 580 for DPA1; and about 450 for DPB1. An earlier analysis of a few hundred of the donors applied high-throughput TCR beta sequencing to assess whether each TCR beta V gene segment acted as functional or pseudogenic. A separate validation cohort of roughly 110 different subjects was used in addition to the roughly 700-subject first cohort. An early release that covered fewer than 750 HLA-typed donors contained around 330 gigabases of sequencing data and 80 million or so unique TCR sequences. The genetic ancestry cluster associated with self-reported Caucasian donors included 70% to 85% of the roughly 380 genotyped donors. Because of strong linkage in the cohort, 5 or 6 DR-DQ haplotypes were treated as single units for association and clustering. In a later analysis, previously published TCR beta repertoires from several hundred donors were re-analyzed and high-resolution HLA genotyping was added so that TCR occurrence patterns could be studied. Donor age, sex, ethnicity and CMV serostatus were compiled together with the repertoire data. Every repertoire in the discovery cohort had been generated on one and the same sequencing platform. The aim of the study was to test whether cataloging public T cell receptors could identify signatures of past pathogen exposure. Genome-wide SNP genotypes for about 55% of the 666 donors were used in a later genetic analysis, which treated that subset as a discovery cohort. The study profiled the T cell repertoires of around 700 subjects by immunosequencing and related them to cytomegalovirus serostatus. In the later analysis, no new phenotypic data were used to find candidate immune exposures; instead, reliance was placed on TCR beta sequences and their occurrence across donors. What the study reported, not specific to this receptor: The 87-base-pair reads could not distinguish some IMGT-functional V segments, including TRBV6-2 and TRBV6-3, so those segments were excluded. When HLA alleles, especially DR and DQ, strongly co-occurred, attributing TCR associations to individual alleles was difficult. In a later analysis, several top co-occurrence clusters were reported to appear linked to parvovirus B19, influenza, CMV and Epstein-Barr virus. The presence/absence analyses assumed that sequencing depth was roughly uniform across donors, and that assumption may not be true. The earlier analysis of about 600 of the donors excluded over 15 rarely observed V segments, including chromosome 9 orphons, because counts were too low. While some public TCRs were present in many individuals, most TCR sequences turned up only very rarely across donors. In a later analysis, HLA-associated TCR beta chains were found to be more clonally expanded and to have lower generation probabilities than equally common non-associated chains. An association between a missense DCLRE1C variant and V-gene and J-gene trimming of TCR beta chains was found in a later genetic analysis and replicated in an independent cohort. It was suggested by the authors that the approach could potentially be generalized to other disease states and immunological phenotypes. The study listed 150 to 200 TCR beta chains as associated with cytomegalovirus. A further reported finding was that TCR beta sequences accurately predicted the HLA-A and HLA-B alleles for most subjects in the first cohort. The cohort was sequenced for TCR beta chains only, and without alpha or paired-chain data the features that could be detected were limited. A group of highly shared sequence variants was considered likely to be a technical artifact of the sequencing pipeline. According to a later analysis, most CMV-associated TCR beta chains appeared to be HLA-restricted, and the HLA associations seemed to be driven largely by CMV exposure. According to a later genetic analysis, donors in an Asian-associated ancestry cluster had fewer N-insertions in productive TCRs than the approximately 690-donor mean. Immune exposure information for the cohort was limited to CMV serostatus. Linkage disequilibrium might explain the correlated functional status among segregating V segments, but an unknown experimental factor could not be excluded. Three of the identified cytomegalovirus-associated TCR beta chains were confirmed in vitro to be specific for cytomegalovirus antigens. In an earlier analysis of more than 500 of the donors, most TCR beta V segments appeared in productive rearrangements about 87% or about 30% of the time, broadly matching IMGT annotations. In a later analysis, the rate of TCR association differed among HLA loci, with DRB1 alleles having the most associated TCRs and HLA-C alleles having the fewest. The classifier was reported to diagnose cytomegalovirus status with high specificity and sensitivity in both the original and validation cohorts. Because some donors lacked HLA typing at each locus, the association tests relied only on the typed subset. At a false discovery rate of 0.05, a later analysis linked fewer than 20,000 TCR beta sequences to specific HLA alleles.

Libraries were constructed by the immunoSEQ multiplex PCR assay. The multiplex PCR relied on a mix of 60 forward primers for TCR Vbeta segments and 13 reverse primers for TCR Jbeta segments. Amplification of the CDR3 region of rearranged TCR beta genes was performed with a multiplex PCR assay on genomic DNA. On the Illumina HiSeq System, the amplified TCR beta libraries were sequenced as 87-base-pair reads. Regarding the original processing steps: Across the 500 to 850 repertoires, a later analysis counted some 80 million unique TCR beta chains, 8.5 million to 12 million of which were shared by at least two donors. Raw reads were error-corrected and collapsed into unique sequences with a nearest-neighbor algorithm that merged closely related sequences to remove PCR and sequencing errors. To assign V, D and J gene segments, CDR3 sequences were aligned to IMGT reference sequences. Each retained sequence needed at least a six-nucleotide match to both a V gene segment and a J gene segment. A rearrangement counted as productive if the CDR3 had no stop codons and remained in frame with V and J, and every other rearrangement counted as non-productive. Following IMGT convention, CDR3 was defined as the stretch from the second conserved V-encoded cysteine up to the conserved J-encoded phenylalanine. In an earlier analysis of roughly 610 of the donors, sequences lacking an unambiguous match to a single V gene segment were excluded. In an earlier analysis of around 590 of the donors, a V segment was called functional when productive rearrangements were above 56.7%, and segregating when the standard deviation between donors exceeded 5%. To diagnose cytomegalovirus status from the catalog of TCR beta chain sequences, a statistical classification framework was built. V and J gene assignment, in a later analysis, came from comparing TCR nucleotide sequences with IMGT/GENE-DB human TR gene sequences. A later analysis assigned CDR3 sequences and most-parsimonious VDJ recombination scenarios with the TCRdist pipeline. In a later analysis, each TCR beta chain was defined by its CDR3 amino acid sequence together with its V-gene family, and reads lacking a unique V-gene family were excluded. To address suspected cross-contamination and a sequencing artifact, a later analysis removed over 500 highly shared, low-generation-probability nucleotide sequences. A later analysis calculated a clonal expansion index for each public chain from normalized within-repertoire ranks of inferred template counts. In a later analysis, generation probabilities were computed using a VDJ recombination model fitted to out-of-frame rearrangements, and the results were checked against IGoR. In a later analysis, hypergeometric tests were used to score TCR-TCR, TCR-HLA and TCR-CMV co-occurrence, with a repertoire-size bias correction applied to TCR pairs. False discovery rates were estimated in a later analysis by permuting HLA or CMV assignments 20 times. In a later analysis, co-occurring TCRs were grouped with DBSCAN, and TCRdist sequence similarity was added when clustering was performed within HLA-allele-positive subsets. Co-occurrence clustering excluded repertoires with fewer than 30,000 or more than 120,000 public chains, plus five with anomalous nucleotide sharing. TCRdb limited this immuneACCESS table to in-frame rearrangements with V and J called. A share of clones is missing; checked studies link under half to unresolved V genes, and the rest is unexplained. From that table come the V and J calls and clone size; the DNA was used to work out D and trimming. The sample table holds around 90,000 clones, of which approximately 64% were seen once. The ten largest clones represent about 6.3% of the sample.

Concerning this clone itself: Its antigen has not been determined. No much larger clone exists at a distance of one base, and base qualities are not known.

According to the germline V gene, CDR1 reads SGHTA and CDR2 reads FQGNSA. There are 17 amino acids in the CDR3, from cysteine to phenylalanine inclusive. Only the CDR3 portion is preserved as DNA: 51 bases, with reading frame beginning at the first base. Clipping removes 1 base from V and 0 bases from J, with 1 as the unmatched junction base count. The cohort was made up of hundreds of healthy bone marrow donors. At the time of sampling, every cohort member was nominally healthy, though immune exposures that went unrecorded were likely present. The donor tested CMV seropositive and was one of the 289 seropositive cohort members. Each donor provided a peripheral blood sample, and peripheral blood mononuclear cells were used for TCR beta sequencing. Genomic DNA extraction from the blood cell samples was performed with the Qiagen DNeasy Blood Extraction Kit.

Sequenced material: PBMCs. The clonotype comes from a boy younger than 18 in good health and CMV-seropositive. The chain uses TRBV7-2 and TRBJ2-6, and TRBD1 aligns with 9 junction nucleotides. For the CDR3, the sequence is CASSLGTGASGANVLTF. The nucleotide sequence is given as TGTGCCAGCAGCTTAGGGACAGGGGCCTCTGGGGCCAACGTCCTGACTTTC.